Here is one T cell receptor (beta chain) with its context. The sample comes from a study of identifying expanded T cells in peripheral blood. CDR3 length: 13 residues. Germline CDR1 MNHEY, CDR2 SMNVEV (reference sequence). V shed 10 bases and J 7 bases; nucleotides not matched to a gene: 12. Some clones are missing from TCRdb's copy, which holds only in-frame ones; the method was immunoSEQ multiplex PCR. This sample yields about 63,000 clones, of which around 81% are seen a single time; 15% to 20% belongs to the top ten. The receptor was derived from a person aged 18 to 75 in good health. The chain is built from TRBV27 and TRBJ1-1; 7 nucleotides match TRBD1. Sequencing was carried out using blood. This CDR3 reads CATKEQGLVEAFF. The CDR3 region has the DNA TGTGCCACAAAAGAACAGGGGCTTGTTGAAGCTTTCTTT.